The 2 T cell receptor beta chains presented below share a single source sample, sequenced in a study of blood T cell repertoires in COVID-19. Using immunoSEQ multiplex PCR, the repertoire was profiled, and TCRdb retains in-frame clones only, with some absent. The data show some 350,000 clones, about 90% seen once. Input material: PBMCs or T cells enriched from blood (not recorded which). The receptor source for this set is a man aged 30 to 39 who had recovered from COVID-19.

This clone was observed once. This rearrangement joins TRBV4-1 to TRBJ1-5, with 9 positions matching TRBD1. V gave up 3 bases and J gave up 0 bases; unmatched junction bases: 12. The length of the CDR3 is 19 residues. Germline lookup yields CDR1 MGHRA and CDR2 YSYEKL. For the CDR3, the DNA is TGCGCCAGCAGCCATGCTAGGACAGGGGCCCCGTATAGCAATCAGCCCCAGCATTTT. Translating it yields CASSHARTGAPYSNQPQHF.

The V call is TRBV25-1, the J call TRBJ2-7; 12 bases are shared with TRBD1. Unmatched junction bases numbered 12, after V lost 5 bases and J lost 4 bases. The CDR3 covers 17 residues. Germline-derived CDR1 and CDR2 are MGHDK and SYGVNS. This chain's CDR3 is CASSPGTGGFEGYEQYF. The DNA of the CDR3 is TGTGCCAGCAGTCCCGGGACAGGGGGCTTTGAAGGGTACGAGCAGTACTTC.